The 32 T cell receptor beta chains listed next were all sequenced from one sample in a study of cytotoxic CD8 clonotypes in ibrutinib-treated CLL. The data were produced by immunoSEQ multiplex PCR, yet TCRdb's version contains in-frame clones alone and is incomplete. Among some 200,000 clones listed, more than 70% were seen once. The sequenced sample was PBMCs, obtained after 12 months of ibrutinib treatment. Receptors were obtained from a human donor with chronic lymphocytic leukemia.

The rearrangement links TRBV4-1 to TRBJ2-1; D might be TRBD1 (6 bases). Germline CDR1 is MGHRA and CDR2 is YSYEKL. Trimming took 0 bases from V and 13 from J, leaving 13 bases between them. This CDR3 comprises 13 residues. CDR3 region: CASSQDLTGIQFF. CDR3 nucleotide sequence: TGCGCCAGCAGCCAAGACCTGACAGGAATCCAGTTCTTC.

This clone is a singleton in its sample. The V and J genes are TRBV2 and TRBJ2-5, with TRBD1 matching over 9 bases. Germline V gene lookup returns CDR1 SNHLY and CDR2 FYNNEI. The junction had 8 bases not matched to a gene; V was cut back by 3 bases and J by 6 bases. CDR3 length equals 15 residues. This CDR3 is CASSESGTGRKTQYF. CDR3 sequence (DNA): TGTGCCAGCAGTGAGTCTGGGACAGGGAGGAAGACCCAGTACTTC.

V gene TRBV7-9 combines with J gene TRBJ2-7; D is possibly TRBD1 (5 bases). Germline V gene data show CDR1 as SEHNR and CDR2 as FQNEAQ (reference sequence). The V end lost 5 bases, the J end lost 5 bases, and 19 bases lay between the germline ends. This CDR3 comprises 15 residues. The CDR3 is CASSVGDSFYDEQYF. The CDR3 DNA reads TGTGCCAGCAGCGTAGGAGACAGCTTCTACGACGAGCAGTACTTC. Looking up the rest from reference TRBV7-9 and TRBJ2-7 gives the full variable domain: DTGVSQNPRHKITKRGQNVTFRCDPISEHNRLYWYRQTLGQGPEFLTYFQNEAQLEKSRLLSDRFSAERPKGSFSTLEIQRTEQGDSAMYLCASSVGDSFYDEQYFGPGTRLTVT.

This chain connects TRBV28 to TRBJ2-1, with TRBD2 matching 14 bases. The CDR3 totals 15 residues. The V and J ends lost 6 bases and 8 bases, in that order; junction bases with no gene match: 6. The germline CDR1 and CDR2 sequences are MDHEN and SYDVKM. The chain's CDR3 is CASSRLAGGFDEQFF. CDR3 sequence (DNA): TGTGCCAGCAGCCGACTAGCGGGAGGGTTCGATGAGCAGTTCTTC.

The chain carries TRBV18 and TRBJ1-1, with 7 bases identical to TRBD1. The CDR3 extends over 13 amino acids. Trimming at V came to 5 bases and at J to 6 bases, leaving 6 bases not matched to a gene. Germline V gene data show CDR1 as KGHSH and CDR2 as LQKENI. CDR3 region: CASSSDRVAEAFF. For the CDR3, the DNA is TGTGCCAGCTCATCCGACAGGGTGGCTGAAGCTTTCTTT.

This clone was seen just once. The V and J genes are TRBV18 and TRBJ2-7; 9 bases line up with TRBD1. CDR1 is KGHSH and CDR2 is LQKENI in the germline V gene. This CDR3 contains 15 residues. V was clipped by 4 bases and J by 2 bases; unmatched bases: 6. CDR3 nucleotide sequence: TGTGCCAGCTCACTTGGACAGGGGAGTACCTACGAGCAGTACTTC. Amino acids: CASSLGQGSTYEQYF.

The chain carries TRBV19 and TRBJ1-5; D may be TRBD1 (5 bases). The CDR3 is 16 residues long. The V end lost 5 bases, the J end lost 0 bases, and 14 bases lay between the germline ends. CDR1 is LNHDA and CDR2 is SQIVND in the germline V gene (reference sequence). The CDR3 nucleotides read TGTGCCAGTAGTCCAGGGACGGCATATAGCAATCAGCCCCAGCATTTT. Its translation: CASSPGTAYSNQPQHF.

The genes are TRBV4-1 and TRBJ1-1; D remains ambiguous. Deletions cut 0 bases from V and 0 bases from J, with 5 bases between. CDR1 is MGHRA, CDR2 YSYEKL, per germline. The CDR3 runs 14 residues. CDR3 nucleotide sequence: TGCGCCAGCAGCCAAGATCCAATGAACACTGAAGCTTTCTTT. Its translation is CASSQDPMNTEAFF.

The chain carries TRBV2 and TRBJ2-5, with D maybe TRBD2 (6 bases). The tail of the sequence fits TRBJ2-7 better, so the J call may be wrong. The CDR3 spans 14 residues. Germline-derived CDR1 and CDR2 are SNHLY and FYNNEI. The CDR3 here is CASSELGEDYEQYF. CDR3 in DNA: TGTGCCAGCAGTGAGTTAGGGGAGGACTACGAGCAGTACTTC.

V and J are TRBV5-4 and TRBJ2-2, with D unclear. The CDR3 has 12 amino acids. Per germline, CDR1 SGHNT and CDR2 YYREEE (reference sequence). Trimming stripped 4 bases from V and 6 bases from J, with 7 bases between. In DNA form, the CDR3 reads TGTGCCAGCAGCCTCGTGGCCGGGGAGCTGTTTTTT. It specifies CASSLVAGELFF.

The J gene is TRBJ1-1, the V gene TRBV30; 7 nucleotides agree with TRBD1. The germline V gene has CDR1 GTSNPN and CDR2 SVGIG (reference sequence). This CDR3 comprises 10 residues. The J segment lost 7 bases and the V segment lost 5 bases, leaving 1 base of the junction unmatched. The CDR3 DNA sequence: TGTGCCTGGGGGACAGTTGAAGCTTTCTTT. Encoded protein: CAWGTVEAFF.

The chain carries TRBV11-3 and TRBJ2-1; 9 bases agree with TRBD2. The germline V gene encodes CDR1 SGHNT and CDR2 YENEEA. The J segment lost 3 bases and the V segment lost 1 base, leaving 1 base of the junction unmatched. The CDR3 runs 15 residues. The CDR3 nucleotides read TGTGCCAGCAGCTTAGCAGCGGGAGGCTACAATGAGCAGTTCTTC. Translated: CASSLAAGGYNEQFF.

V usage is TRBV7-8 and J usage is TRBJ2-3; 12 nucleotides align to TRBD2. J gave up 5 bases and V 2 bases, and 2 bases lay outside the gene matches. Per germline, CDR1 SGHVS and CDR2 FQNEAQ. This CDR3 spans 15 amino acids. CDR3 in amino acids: CASSLLTSGGDTQYF. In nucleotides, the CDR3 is TGTGCCAGCAGCTTATTGACTAGCGGGGGAGATACGCAGTATTTT.

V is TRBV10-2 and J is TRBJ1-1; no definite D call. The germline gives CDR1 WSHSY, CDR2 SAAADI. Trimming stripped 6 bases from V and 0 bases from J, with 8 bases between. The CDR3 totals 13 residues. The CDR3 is CASRHIMNTEAFF. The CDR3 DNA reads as TGCGCCAGCAGACACATCATGAACACTGAAGCTTTCTTT.

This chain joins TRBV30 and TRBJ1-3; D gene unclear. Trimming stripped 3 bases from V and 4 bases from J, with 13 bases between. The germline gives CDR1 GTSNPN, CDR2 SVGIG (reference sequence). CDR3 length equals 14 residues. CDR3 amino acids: CAWSRSGSGNTIYF. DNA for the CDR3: TGTGCCTGGAGCCGTTCGGGATCAGGAAACACCATATATTTT.

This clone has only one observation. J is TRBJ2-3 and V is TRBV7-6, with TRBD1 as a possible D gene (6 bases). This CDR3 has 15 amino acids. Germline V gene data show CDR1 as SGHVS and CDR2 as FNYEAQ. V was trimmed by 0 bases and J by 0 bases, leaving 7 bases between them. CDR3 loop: CASSLATGSTDTQYF. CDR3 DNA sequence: TGTGCCAGCAGCTTAGCAACAGGGAGCACAGATACGCAGTATTTT. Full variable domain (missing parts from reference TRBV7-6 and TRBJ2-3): GAGVSQSPRYKVTKRGQDVALRCDPISGHVSLYWYRQALGQGPEFLTYFNYEAQQDKSGLPNDRFSAERPEGSISTLTIQRTEQRDSAMYRCASSLATGSTDTQYFGPGTRLTVL.

CDR3 amino acids: CASSHLTPSTDTQYF. The DNA for the CDR3 is TGTGCCAGCAGCCATTTGACTCCGAGCACAGATACGCAGTATTTT. The genes are TRBV4-2 and TRBJ2-3; D call uncertain. Germline V gives CDR1 LGHNA, CDR2 YNFKEQ. The V and J ends lost 3 bases and 0 bases respectively, with 10 bases between them. CDR3 size: 15 residues.

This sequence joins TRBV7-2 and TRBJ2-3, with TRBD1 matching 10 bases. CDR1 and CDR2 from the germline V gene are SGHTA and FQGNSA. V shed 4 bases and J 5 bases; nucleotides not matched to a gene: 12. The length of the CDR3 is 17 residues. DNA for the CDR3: TGTGCCAGCAGCTCCTCCCGGACAGGGGGAGGTATAGATACGCAGTATTTT. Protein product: CASSSSRTGGGIDTQYF.

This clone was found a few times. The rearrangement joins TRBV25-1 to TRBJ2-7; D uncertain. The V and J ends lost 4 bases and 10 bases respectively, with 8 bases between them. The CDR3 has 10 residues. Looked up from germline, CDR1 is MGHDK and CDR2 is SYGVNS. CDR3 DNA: TGTGCCAGCAGTGGGTCGCGCCAGTACTTC. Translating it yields CASSGSRQYF.

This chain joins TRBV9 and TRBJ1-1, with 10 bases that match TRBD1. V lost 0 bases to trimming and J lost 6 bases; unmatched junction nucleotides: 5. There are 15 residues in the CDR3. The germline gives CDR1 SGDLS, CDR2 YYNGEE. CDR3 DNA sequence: TGTGCCAGCAGCGTAGTATATGGGACAGGGGCTGAAGCTTTCTTT. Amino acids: CASSVVYGTGAEAFF.

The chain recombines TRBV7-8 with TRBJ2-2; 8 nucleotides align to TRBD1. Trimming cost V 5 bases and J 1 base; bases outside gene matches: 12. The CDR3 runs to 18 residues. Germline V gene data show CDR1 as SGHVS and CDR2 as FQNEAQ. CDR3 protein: CASSVRTGPAVNTGELFF. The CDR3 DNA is TGTGCCAGCAGCGTACGGACAGGGCCGGCGGTGAACACCGGGGAGCTGTTTTTT.

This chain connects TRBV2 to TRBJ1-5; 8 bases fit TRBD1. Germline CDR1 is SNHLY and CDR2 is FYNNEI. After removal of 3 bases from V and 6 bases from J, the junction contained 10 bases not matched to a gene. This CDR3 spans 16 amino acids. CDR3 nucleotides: TGTGCCAGCAGTGACCAATGGGGACAGGCGGGTCAGCCCCAGCATTTT. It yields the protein CASSDQWGQAGQPQHF.

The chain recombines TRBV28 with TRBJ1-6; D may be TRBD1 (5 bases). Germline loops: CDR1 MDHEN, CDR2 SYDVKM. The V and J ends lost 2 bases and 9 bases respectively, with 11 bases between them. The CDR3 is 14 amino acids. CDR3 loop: CASSLGQGGSPLHF. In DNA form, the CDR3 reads TGTGCCAGCAGTTTAGGGCAGGGCGGTTCACCCCTCCACTTT.

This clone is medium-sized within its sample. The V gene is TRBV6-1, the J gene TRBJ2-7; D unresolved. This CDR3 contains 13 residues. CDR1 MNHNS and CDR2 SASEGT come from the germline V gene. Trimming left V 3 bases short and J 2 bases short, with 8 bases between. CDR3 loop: CASSDWVAYEQYF. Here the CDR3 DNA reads TGTGCCAGCAGTGATTGGGTAGCCTACGAGCAGTACTTC.

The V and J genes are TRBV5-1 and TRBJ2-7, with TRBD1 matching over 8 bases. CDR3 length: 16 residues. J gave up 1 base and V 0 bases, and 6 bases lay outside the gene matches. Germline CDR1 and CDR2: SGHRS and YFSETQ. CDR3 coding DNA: TGCGCCAGCAGCTTGGCAGGGGGCCCTCTTTCCTACGAGCAGTACTTC. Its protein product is CASSLAGGPLSYEQYF.

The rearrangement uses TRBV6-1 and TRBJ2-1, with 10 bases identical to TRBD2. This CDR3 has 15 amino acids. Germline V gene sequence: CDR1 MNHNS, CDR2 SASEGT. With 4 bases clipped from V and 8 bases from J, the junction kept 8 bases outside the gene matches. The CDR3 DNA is TGTGCCAGCAGTGTCCTAGCGGGAGAAACATATGAGCAGTTCTTC. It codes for CASSVLAGETYEQFF.

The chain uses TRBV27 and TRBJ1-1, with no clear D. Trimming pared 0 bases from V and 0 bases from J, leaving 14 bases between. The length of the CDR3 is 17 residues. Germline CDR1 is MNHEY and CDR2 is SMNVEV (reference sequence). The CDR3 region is CASSLSWGRPMNTEAFF. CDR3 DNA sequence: TGTGCCAGCAGTTTATCGTGGGGTCGGCCTATGAACACTGAAGCTTTCTTT.

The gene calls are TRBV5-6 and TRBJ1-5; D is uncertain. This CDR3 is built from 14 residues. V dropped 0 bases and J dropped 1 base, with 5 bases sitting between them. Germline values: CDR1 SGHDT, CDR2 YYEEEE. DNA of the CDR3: TGTGCCAGCAGCTTGGGGCTAAGCAATCAGCCCCAGCATTTT. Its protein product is CASSLGLSNQPQHF.

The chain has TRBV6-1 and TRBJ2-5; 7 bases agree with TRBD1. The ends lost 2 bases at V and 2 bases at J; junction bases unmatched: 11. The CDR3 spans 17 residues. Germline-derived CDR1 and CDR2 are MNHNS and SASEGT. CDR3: CASSEIQTGVGQETQYF. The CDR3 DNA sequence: TGTGCCAGCAGTGAAATCCAAACAGGGGTTGGTCAAGAGACCCAGTACTTC.

CDR3 amino acids: CAWSASMGLGQFF. CDR3 DNA: TGTGCCTGGAGTGCTTCAATGGGCCTTGGGCAGTTCTTC. The rearrangement joins TRBV30 to TRBJ2-1; no reliable D call. Per the germline V gene, CDR1 is GTSNPN and CDR2 is SVGIG (reference sequence). The length of the CDR3 is 13 residues. V lost 1 base and J 12 bases, leaving 16 bases between the germline ends.

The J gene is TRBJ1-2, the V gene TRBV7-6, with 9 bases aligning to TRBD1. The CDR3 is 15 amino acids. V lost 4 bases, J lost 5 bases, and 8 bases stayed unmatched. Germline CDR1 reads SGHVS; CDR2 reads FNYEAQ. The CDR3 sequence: CASSSPGQGRYGYTF. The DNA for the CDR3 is TGTGCCAGCAGCTCCCCGGGACAGGGACGGTATGGCTACACCTTC. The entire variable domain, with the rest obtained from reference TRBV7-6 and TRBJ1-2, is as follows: GAGVSQSPRYKVTKRGQDVALRCDPISGHVSLYWYRQALGQGPEFLTYFNYEAQQDKSGLPNDRFSAERPEGSISTLTIQRTEQRDSAMYRCASSSPGQGRYGYTFGSGTRLTVV.

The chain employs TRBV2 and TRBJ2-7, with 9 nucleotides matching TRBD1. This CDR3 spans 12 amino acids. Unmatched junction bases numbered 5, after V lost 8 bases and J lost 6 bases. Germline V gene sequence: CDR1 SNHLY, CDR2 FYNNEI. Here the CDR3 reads CASGGQGGEQYF. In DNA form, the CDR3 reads TGTGCCAGCGGGGGACAGGGAGGCGAGCAGTACTTC.